Presented here are 18 T cell receptor beta chains from one specimen sequenced in a study of cytomegalovirus exposure and HLA in healthy donors. The PCR made use of 60 Vbeta and 13 Jbeta primers. The method was immunoSEQ multiplex PCR; TCRdb's version includes in-frame clones alone and lacks a portion of them. The table records about 180,000 clones, approximately 80% of them present only once. Sequenced material: PBMCs. These receptors originate from a woman aged 45-65 years in good health and CMV-seronegative.

The gene calls are TRBV27 and TRBJ2-7, with D possibly TRBD1 on 6 matching bases. The V gene lost 2 bases and the J gene lost 3 bases, with 11 bases spanning the gap. This CDR3 has 14 amino acids. Germline V gives CDR1 MNHEY, CDR2 SMNVEV (reference sequence). The CDR3 is CASSLIGGIYEQYF. The CDR3 DNA follows: TGTGCCAGCAGTTTAATAGGGGGTATCTACGAGCAGTACTTC.

This chain joins TRBV6-6 and TRBJ2-5; 7 bases map to TRBD2. The DNA end is more similar to TRBJ2-7, so the J call may be wrong. The CDR3 length is 15 residues. Germline V CDR1 and CDR2: MNHNY, SVGAGI (reference sequence). The CDR3 sequence: CASSARGAGLGEQYF. The CDR3 DNA reads as TGTGCCAGCAGTGCCCGGGGAGCGGGGCTCGGCGAGCAGTACTTC.

The chain joins TRBV7-9 to TRBJ2-7; 7 bases match TRBD1. V gave up 4 bases and J gave up 9 bases; unmatched junction bases: 3. Looked up from germline, CDR1 is SEHNR and CDR2 is FQNEAQ (reference sequence). The CDR3 runs to 11 residues. The CDR3, as DNA: TGTGCCAGCAGCTCGGACAGGTTGCAGTACTTC. Residues: CASSSDRLQYF.

The V gene is TRBV30, the J gene TRBJ1-6; 8 nucleotides align to TRBD1. Germline assignment: CDR1 GTSNPN and CDR2 SVGIG (reference sequence). J gave up 14 bases and V 8 bases, and 5 bases lay outside the gene matches. This CDR3 has 10 residues. The CDR3 reads CARMGQALHF. Here the CDR3 DNA reads TGTGCCAGAATGGGACAGGCCCTCCACTTT.

This clone was picked up a small number of times. The chain carries TRBV19 and TRBJ2-1; TRBD2 might be the D (6 bases). The V and J ends lost 8 bases and 10 bases respectively, with 21 bases between them. CDR1 and CDR2 from the germline V gene are LNHDA and SQIVND (reference sequence). This CDR3 is built from 14 residues. The CDR3 region is CASPMAGTPREQFF. CDR3 sequence (DNA): TGTGCCAGTCCCATGGCGGGGACCCCAAGGGAGCAGTTCTTC.

The V and J genes are TRBV9 and TRBJ2-1, with D uncertain. This CDR3 is 14 amino acids long. The germline CDR1 and CDR2 sequences are SGDLS and YYNGEE. Trimming removed 0 bases from V and 1 base from J, with 5 bases in between. CDR3 amino acids: CASSVASSYNEQFF. CDR3 bases: TGTGCCAGCAGCGTAGCTAGTTCCTACAATGAGCAGTTCTTC.

The rearrangement joins TRBV27 to TRBJ1-1, with 12 bases lining up with TRBD1. This CDR3 has 16 amino acids. V was pared by 10 bases and J by 0 bases, with 9 bases of the junction left unmatched. CDR1 and CDR2 from the germline V gene are MNHEY and SMNVEV (reference sequence). CDR3 bases: TGTGCCACCAACAGAGGGACAGGGGGCTTGAACACTGAAGCTTTCTTT. Encoded protein: CATNRGTGGLNTEAFF.

The rearrangement uses TRBV10-3 and TRBJ1-3; D is uncertain. From germline, CDR1 is ENHRY and CDR2 SYGVKD. The CDR3 loop spans 16 amino acids. The V end was cut by 6 bases, the J end by 0 bases, with 15 bases between. The CDR3 DNA reads as TGTGCCATCAGATTTAACAGTTCCAGCTCTGGAAACACCATATATTTT. Its protein product is CAIRFNSSSSGNTIYF.

This chain uses TRBV4-2 with TRBJ2-1; 9 bases map to TRBD1. CDR1 is LGHNA, CDR2 YNFKEQ, per germline. This CDR3 region has 16 residues. V dropped 1 base and J dropped 5; count of bases not matched to a gene: 6. The CDR3 bases are TGTGCCAGCAGCCAAGGGTCCGGGACAGGGAACAATGAGCAGTTCTTC. Translation: CASSQGSGTGNNEQFF.

The chain combines TRBV5-1 with TRBJ1-1; 9 bases agree with TRBD1. The length of the CDR3 is 14 residues. The germline CDR1 and CDR2 sequences are SGHRS and YFSETQ. J was trimmed by 3 bases and V by 3 bases; bases with no gene match: 3. Here the CDR3 reads CASSSRTGDTEAFF. For the CDR3, the DNA is TGCGCCAGCAGCTCCCGGACAGGGGACACTGAAGCTTTCTTT.

This chain connects TRBV27 to TRBJ2-5; D is undetermined. This CDR3 contains 14 residues. Trimming left V 1 base short and J 2 bases short, with 8 bases between. Germline CDR1 reads MNHEY; CDR2 reads SMNVEV (reference sequence). In DNA form, the CDR3 reads TGTGCCAGCAGTTTATACGCGAGTCAAGAGACCCAGTACTTC. This encodes CASSLYASQETQYF.

The chain is built from TRBV5-1 and TRBJ2-2; a possible D gene is TRBD2 (6 bases). The CDR3 covers 16 residues. Per germline, CDR1 SGHRS and CDR2 YFSETQ. V dropped 0 bases and J dropped 3 bases, with 12 bases sitting between them. CDR3 protein: CASSLVGSGDTGELFF. CDR3 bases: TGCGCCAGCAGCTTGGTCGGGAGTGGCGACACCGGGGAGCTGTTTTTT.

The chain uses TRBV5-4 and TRBJ1-4; perhaps TRBD1 as D (5 bases). V lost 1 base and J lost 4, with 5 bases in between. CDR3 size: 13 residues. CDR1 is SGHNT and CDR2 is YYREEE in the germline V gene (reference sequence). This CDR3 reads CASSLRGNEKLFF. The CDR3 nucleotides read TGTGCCAGCAGCTTGAGGGGTAATGAAAAACTGTTTTTT. The full variable domain, with the rest looked up from reference TRBV5-4 and TRBJ1-4, is ETGVTQSPTHLIKTRGQQVTLRCSSQSGHNTVSWYQQALGQGPQFIFQYYREEENGRGNFPPRFSGLQFPNYSSELNVNALELDDSALYLCASSLRGNEKLFFGSGTQLSVL.

The CDR3 loop reads CASSPTSGRLEQYF. CDR3 nucleotides: TGTGCCAGCAGCCCGACTAGCGGGAGACTTGAGCAGTACTTC. This rearrangement joins TRBV4-2 to TRBJ2-7; 12 bases align to TRBD2. J gave up 7 bases and V 4 bases, and 5 bases lay outside the gene matches. Per germline, CDR1 LGHNA and CDR2 YNFKEQ. This CDR3 comprises 14 residues.

The CDR3 coding sequence is TGCGCCAGCAGCCTGACGGGATTCAATGAAAAACTGTTTTTT. Amino acid sequence: CASSLTGFNEKLFF. The V gene is TRBV5-1, the J gene TRBJ1-4; D is undetermined. Germline CDR1 SGHRS, CDR2 YFSETQ. The V end was cut by 4 bases, the J end by 5 bases, with 12 bases between. The CDR3 length is 14 residues.

The genes are TRBV18 and TRBJ1-5, with 8 positions matching TRBD1. The CDR3 is 17 residues long. J lost 2 bases, V lost 3 bases, and 9 bases had no gene match. The germline V gene encodes CDR1 KGHSH and CDR2 LQKENI. CDR3 DNA: TGTGCCAGCTCACCCGCCTCCATGACAGGGGGCAATCAGCCCCAGCATTTT. It encodes CASSPASMTGGNQPQHF.

This chain links TRBV4-3 with TRBJ2-7; D call uncertain. In germline, CDR1 is LGHNA, CDR2 YSLEER. Trimming cost V 4 bases and J 0 bases, with 10 bases left between them. The CDR3 runs 14 residues. The CDR3 nucleotides are TGCGCCAGCAGCCGGCAGGCCTACTCCTACGAGCAGTACTTC. Residues: CASSRQAYSYEQYF.

V and J are TRBV7-2 and TRBJ2-3; 7 bases fit TRBD2. V was clipped by 5 bases and J by 8 bases; unmatched bases: 7. Germline CDR1 and CDR2: SGHTA and FQGNSA. The CDR3 extends over 13 amino acids. CDR3 amino acids: CASSPTSYATQYF. CDR3 DNA sequence: TGTGCCAGCAGCCCGACTAGCTACGCTACGCAGTATTTT. The full variable domain, completed using reference TRBV7-2 and TRBJ2-3, is GAGVSQSPSNKVTEKGKDVELRCDPISGHTALYWYRQSLGQGLEFLIYFQGNSAPDKSGLPSDRFSAERTGGSVSTLTIQRTQQEDSAVYLCASSPTSYATQYFGPGTRLTVL.